The text below deals with one TCR beta chain. The sample belongs to a study of blood T cell repertoires in COVID-19. As for the study in general: Nucleic acid was either cDNA or gDNA, and it came from T cells, B-cell-depleted T cells, or PBMCs.

Participants reported their clinical history, and cohort assignment relied on those reports. V lost 6 bases and J 0 bases, leaving 15 bases between the germline ends. The CDR3 has 16 residues. Germline V lookup: CDR1 MNHNY, CDR2 SVGAGI (reference sequence). How the authors handled the data: Estimation of nucleated cell counts was performed using reference gene primer amplification. Using immunoSEQ multiplex PCR, the repertoire was profiled, and TCRdb retains in-frame clones only, with some absent. D and trimming were read from the DNA, whereas the V and J calls and clone size are those reported in that table. The sample shows roughly 350,000 clones, around 90% of them seen only once.

Sequenced sample: PBMCs or T cells enriched from blood (not recorded which). This clonotype was obtained from a woman aged 25-40 years who had recovered from COVID-19. The chain carries TRBV6-6 and TRBJ1-5, with D maybe TRBD1 (6 bases). This CDR3 is CASRPGTSYSNQPQHF. The CDR3 bases are TGTGCCAGCAGACCCGGGACATCCTATAGCAATCAGCCCCAGCATTTT.